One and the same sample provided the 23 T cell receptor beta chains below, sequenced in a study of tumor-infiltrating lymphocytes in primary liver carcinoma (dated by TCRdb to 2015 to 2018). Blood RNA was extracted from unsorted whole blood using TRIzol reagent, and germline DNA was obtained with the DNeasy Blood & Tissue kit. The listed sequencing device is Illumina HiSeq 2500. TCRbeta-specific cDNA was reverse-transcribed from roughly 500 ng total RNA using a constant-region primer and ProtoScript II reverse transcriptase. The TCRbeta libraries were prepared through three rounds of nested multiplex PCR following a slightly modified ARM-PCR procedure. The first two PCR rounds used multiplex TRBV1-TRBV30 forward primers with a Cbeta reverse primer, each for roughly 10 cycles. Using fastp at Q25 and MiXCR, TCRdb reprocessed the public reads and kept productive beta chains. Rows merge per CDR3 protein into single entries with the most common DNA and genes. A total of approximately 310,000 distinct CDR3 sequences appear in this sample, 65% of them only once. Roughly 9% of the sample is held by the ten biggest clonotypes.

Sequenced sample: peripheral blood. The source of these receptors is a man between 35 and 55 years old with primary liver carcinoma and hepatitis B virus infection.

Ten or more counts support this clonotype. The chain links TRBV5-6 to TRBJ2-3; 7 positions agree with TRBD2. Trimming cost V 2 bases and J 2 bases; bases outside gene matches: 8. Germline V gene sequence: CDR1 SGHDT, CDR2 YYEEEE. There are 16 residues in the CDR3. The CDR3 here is CASSLPSGEATDTQYF. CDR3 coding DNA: TGTGCCAGCAGCTTACCAAGCGGGGAGGCCACAGATACGCAGTATTTT.

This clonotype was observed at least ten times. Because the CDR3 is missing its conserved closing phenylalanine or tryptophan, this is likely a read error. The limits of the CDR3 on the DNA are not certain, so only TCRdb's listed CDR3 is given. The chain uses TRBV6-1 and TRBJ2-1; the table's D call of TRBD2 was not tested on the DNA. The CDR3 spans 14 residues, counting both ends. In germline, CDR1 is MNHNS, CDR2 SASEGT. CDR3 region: CASIRGQAGSQQSL.

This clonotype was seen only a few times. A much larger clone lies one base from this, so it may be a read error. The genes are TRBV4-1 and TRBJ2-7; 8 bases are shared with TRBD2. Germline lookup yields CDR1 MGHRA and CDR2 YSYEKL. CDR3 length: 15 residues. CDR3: CVSSQYSGEVAEQYF. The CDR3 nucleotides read TGCGTCAGCAGCCAATATAGCGGGGAAGTGGCCGAGCAGTACTTC.

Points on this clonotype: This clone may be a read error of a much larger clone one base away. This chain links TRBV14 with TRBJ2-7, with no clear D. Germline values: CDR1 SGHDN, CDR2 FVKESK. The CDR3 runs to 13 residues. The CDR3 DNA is TGTGACAGCAGCCAATCGGGTTCCTACGAGCAGTACTTC. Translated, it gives CDSSQSGSYEQYF. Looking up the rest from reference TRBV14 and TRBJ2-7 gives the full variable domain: EAGVTQFPSHSVIEKGQTVTLRCDPISGHDNLYWYRRVMGKEIKFLLHFVKESKQDESGMPNNRFLAERTGGTYSTLKVQPAELEDSGVYFCDSSQSGSYEQYFGPGTRLTVT.

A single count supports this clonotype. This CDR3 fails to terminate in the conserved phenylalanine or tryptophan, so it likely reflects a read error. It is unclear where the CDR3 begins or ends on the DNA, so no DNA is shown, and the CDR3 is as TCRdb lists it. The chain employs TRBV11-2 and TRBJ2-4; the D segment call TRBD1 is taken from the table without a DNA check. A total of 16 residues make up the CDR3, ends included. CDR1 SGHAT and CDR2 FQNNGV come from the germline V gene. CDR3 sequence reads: CASSPRGGRAANIQYI.

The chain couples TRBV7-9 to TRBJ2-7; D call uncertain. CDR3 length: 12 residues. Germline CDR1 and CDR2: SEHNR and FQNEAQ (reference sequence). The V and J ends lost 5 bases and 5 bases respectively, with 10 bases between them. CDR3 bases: TGTGCCAGCAGCATCGGAAACCACGAGCAGTACTTC. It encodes CASSIGNHEQYF.

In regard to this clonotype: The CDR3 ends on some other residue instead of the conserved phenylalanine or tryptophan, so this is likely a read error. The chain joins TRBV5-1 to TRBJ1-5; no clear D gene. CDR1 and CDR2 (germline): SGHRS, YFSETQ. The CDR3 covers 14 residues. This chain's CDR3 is CANSLEGGNQPQHS. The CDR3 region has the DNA TGCGCCAACAGCTTGGAGGGAGGCAATCAGCCCCAGCATTCT.

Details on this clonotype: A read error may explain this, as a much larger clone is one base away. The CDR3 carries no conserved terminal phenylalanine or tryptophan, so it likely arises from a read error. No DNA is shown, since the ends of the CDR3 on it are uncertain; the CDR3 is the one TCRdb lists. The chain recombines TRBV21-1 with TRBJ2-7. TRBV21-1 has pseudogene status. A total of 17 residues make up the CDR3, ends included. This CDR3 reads CASSKALQVHLSYEQYL.

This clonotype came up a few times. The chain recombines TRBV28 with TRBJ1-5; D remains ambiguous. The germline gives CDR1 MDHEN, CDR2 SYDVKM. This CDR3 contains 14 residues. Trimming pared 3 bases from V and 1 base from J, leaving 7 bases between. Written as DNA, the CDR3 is TGTGCCAGCAGTTTGGGGTTGAGCAATCAGCCCCAGCATTTT. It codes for CASSLGLSNQPQHF.

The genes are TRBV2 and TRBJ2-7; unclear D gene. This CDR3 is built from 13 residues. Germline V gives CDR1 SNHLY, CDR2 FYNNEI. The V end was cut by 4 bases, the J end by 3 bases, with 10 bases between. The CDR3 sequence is CASSGVLVYEQYF. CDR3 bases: TGTGCCAGCAGTGGTGTGCTAGTCTACGAGCAGTACTTC.

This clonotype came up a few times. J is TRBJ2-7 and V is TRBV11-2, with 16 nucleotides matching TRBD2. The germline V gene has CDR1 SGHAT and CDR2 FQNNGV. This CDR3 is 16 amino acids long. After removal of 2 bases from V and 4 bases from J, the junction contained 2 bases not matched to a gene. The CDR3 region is CASSLRGLAGGYEQYF. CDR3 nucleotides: TGTGCCAGCAGCTTACGGGGACTAGCGGGAGGGTACGAGCAGTACTTC.

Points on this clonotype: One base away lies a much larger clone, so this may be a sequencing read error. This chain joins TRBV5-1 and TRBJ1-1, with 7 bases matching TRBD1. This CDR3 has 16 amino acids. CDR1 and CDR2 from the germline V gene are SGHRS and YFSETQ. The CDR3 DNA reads TGCGCCAGCAGCCCCGAGCGACAGGGCATGAACGCTGAAGCTTTCTTT. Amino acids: CASSPERQGMNAEAFF.

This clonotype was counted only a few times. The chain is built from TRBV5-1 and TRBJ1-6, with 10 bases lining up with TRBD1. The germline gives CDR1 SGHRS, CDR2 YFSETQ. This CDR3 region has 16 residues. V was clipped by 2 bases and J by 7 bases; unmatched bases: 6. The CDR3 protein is CASSFSRDRGNSPLHF. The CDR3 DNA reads TGCGCCAGCAGCTTCTCCCGGGACAGGGGAAATTCACCCCTCCACTTT.

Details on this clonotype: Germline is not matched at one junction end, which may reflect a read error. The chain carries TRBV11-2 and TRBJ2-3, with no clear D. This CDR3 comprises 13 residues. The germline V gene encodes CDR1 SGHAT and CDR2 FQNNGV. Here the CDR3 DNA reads TGTGCCAGCAGTTTAGATTTACTAGATACGCAGTATTTT. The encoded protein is CASSLDLLDTQYF.

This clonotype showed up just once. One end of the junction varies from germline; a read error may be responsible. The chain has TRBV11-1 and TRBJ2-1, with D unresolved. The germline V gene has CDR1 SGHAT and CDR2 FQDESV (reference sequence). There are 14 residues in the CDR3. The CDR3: CASSFIGPYNVQFF. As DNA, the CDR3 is TGTGCCAGCAGCTTTATCGGGCCATACAATGTGCAGTTCTTC.

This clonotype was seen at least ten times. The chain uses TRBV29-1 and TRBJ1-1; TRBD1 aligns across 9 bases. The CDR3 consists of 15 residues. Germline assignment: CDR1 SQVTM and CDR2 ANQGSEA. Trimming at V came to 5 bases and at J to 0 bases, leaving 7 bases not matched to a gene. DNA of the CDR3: TGCAGCGTTACAGGGGGCTGGGGTATGAACACTGAAGCTTTCTTT. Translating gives CSVTGGWGMNTEAFF.

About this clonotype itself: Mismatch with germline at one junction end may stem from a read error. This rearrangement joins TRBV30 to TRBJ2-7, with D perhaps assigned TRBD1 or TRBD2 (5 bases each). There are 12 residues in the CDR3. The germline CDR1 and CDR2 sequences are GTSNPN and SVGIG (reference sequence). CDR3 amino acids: CARSVGVGEQYF. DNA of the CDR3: TGTGCCCGGAGTGTGGGGGTCGGCGAGCAGTACTTC.

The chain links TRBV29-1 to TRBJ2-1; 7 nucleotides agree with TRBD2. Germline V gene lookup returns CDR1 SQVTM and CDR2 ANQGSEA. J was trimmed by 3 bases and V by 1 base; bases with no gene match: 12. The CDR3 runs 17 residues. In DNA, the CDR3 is TGCAGCGTTGAAGGGAGGGGCCTAGCGGAGATCTACAATGAGCAGTTCTTC. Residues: CSVEGRGLAEIYNEQFF.

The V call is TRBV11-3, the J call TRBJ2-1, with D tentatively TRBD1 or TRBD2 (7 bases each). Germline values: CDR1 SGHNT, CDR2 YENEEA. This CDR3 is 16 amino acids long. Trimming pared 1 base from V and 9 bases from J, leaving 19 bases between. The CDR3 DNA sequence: TGTGCCAGCAGCTTAGGGCTACCAGGGGGGGAAGGTGAGCAGTTCTTC. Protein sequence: CASSLGLPGGEGEQFF.

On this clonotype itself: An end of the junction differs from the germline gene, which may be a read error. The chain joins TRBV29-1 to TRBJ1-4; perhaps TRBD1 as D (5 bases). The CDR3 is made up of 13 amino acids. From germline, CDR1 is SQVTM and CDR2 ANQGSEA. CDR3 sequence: CSAAGTRGEKLLF. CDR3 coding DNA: TGCAGCGCGGCCGGGACGCGAGGTGAAAAACTTCTTTTT.

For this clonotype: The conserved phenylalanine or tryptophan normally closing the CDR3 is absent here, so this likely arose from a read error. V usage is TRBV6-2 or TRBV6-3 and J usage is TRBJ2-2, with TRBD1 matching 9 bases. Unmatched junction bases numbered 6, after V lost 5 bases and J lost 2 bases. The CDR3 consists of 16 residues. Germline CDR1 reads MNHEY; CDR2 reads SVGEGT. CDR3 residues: CASSPTGGSNTGELFS. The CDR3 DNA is TGTGCCAGCAGTCCGACAGGGGGTAGTAACACCGGGGAGCTGTTTTCT.

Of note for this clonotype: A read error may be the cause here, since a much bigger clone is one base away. The CDR3 protein is CASSYRGSMKTEAFF. CDR3 nucleotides: TGTGCCAGCAGTTACCGGGGTAGTATGAAGACTGAAGCTTTCTTT. The J gene is TRBJ1-1, the V gene TRBV12-3 or TRBV12-4; no clear D gene. CDR3 length: 15 amino acids.

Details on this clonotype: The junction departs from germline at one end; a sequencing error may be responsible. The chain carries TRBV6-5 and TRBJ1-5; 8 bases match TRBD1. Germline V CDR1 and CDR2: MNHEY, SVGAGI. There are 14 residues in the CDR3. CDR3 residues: CASRDRASNQPEHF. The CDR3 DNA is TGTGCCAGCAGGGACAGGGCCAGCAATCAGCCCGAGCATTTT.